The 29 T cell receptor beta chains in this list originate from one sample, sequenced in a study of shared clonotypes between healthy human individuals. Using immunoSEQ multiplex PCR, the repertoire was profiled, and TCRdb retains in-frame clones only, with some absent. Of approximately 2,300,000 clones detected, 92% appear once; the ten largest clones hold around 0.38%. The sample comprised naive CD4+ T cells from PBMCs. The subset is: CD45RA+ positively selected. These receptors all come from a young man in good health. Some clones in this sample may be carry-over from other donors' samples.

DNA for the CDR3: TGCGCCAGCAGCTTAGGGCAGGCATACACAGATACGCAGTATTTT. It specifies CASSLGQAYTDTQYF. This chain uses TRBV5-1 with TRBJ2-3; D is unresolved. V lost 2 bases, J lost 2 bases, and 12 bases lay in between. Germline V lookup: CDR1 SGHRS, CDR2 YFSETQ. The CDR3 length is 15 residues.

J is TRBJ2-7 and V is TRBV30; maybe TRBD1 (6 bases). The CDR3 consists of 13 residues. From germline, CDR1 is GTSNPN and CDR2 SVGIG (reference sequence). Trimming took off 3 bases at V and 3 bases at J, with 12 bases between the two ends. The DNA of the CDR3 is TGTGCCTGGAGCCGGGACAAGCTCTACGAGCAGTACTTC. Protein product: CAWSRDKLYEQYF.

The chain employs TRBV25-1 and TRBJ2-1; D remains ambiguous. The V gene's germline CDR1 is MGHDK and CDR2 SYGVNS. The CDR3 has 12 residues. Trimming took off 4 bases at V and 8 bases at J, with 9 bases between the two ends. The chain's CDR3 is CASSGRWDEQFF. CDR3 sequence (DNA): TGTGCCAGCAGTGGACGGTGGGATGAGCAGTTCTTC. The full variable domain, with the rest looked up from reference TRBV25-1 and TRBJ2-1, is EADIYQTPRYLVIGTGKKITLECSQTMGHDKMYWYQQDPGMELHLIHYSYGVNSTEKGDLSSESTVSRIRTEHFPLTLESARPSHTSQYLCASSGRWDEQFFGPGTRLTVL.

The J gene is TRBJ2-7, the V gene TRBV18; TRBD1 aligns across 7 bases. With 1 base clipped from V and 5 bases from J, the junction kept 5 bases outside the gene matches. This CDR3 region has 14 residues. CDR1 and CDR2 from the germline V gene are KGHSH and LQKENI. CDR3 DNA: TGTGCCAGCTCACCACAGCAGGGGGTCGACGAGCAGTACTTC. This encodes CASSPQQGVDEQYF.

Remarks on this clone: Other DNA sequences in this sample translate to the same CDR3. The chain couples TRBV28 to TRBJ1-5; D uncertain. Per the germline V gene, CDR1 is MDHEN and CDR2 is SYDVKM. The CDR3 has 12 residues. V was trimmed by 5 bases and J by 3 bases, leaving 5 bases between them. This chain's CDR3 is CASSIYNQPQHF. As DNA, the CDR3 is TGTGCCAGCAGTATCTACAATCAGCCCCAGCATTTT. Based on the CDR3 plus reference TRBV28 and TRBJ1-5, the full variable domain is DVKVTQSSRYLVKRTGEKVFLECVQDMDHENMFWYRQDPGLGLRLIYFSYDVKMKEKGDIPEGYSVSREKKERFSLILESASTNQTSMYLCASSIYNQPQHFGDGTRLSIL.

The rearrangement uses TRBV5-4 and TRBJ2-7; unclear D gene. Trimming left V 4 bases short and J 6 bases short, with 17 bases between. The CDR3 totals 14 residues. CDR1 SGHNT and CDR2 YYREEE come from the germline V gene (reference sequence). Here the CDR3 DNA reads TGTGCCAGCAGCCCCTTGACGTCTTCTGGCGAGCAGTACTTC. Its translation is CASSPLTSSGEQYF.

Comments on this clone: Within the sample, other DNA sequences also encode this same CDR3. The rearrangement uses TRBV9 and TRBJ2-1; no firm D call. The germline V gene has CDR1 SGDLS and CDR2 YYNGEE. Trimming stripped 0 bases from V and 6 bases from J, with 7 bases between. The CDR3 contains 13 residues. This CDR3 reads CASSVGGSNEQFF. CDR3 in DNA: TGTGCCAGCAGCGTAGGGGGTAGCAATGAGCAGTTCTTC.

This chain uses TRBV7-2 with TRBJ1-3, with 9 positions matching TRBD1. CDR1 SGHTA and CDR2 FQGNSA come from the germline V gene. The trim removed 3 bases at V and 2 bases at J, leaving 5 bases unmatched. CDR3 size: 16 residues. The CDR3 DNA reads TGTGCCAGCAGCTTGTACAGGGGGCAGGCTGGAAACACCATATATTTT. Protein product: CASSLYRGQAGNTIYF.

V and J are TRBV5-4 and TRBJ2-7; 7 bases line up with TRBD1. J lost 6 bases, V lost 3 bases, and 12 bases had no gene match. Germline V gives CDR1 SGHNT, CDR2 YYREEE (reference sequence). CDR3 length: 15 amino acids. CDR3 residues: CASSYHTQGPGEQYF. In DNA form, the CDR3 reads TGTGCCAGCAGCTACCATACACAGGGGCCCGGCGAGCAGTACTTC. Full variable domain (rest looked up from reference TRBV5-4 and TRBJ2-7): ETGVTQSPTHLIKTRGQQVTLRCSSQSGHNTVSWYQQALGQGPQFIFQYYREEENGRGNFPPRFSGLQFPNYSSELNVNALELDDSALYLCASSYHTQGPGEQYFGPGTRLTVT.

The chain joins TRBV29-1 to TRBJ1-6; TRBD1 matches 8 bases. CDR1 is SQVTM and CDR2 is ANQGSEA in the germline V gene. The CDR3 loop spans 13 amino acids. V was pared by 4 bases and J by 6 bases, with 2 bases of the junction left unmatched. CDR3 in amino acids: CSVGTGSNSPLHF. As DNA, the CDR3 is TGCAGCGTTGGGACAGGGAGTAATTCACCCCTCCACTTT.

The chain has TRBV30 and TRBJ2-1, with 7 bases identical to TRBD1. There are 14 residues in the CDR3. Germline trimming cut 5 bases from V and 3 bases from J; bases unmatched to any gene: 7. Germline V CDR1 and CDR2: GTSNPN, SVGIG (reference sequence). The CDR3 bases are TGTGCCTGGTCCCTGGGACAGATCTACAATGAGCAGTTCTTC. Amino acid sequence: CAWSLGQIYNEQFF.

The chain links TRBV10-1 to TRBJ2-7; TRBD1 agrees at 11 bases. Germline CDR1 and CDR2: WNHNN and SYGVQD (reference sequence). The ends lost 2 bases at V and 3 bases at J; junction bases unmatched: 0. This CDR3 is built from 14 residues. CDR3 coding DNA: TGCGCCAGCAGTGAGGGGACAGGGGGCTACGAGCAGTACTTC. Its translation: CASSEGTGGYEQYF.

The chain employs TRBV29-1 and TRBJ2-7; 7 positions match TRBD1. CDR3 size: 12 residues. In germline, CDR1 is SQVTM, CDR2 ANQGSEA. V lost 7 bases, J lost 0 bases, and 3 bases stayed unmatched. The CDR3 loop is CSGGQYSYEQYF. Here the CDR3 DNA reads TGCAGCGGGGGACAGTACTCCTACGAGCAGTACTTC.

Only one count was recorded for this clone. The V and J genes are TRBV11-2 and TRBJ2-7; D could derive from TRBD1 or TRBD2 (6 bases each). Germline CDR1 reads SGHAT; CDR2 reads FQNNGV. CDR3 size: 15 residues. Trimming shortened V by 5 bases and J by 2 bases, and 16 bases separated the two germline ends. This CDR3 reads CASSAGGKGAYEQYF. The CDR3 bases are TGTGCCAGCAGCGCCGGGGGTAAGGGGGCCTACGAGCAGTACTTC.

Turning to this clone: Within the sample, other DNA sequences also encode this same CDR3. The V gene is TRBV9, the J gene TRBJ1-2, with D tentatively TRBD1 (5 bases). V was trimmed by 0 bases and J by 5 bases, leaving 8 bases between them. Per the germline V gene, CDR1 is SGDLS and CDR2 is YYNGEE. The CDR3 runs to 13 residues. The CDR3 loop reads CASSVDRNYGYTF. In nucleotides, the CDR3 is TGTGCCAGCAGCGTAGACAGGAATTATGGCTACACCTTC.

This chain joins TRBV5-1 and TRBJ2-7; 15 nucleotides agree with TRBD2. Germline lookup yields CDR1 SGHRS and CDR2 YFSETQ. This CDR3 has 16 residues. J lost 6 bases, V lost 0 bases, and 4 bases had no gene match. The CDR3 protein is CASSLVGLAGGSEQYF. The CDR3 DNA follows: TGCGCCAGCAGCTTGGTGGGACTAGCGGGAGGCTCCGAGCAGTACTTC.

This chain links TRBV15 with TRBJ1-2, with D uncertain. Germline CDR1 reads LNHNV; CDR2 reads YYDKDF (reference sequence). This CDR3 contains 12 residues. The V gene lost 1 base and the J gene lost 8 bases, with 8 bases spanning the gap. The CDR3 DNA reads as TGTGCCACCAGCAGAGGGCAAACGGGCTACACCTTC. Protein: CATSRGQTGYTF.

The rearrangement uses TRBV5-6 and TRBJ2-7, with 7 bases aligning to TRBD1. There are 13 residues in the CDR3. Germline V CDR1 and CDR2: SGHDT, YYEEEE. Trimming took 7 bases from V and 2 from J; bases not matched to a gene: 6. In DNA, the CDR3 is TGTGCCAGCTCCGGGACAGATACCTACGAGCAGTACTTC. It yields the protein CASSGTDTYEQYF.

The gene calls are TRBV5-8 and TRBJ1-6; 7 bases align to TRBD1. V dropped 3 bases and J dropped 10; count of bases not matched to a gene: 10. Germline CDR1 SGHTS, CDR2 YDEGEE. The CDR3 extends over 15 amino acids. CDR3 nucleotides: TGTGCCAGCAGCTACAGGACAGGCCTACCCTCACCCCTCCACTTT. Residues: CASSYRTGLPSPLHF. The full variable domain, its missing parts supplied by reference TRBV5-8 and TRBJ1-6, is EAGVTQSPTHLIKTRGQQATLRCSPISGHTSVYWYQQALGLGLQFLLWYDEGEERNRGNFPPRFSGRQFPNYSSELNVNALELEDSALYLCASSYRTGLPSPLHFGNGTRLTVT.

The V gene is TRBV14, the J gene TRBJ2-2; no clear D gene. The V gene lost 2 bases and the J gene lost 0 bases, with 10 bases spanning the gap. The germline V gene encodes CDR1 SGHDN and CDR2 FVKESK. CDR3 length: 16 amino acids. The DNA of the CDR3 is TGTGCCAGCAGCCAACCCCGACCCGCGAACACCGGGGAGCTGTTTTTT. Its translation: CASSQPRPANTGELFF.

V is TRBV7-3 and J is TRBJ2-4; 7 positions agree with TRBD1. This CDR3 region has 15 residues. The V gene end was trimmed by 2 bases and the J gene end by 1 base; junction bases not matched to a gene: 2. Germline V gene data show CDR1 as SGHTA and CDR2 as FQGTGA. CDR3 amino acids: CASSLDRAAKNIQYF. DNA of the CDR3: TGTGCCAGCAGCTTAGACAGGGCGGCCAAAAACATTCAGTACTTC.

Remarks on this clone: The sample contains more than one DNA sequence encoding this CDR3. The CDR3 DNA is TGTGCCAGCAGCTCAAGCGCGAGCTCCTACAATGAGCAGTTCTTC. This sequence encodes CASSSSASSYNEQFF. The V gene is TRBV7-2, the J gene TRBJ2-1; D is unclear. This CDR3 is 15 amino acids long. Per the germline V gene, CDR1 is SGHTA and CDR2 is FQGNSA. The V and J ends lost 4 bases and 0 bases respectively, with 10 bases between them.

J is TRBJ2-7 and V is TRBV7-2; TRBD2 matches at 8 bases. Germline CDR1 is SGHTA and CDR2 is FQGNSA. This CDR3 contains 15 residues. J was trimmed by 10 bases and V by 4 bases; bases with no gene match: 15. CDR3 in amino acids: CASSSTLAASNQQYF. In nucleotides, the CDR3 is TGTGCCAGCAGCTCGACACTAGCGGCCTCGAACCAACAGTACTTC.

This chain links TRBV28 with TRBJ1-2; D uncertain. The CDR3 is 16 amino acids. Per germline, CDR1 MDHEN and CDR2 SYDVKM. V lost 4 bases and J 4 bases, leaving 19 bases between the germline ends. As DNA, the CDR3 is TGTGCCAGCAGTTCGTACCCCAGATCTCTGAGCTATGGCTACACCTTC. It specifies CASSSYPRSLSYGYTF.

This CDR3 reads CASGQMSNQPQHF. The CDR3 coding sequence is TGTGCCAGCGGACAGATGAGCAATCAGCCCCAGCATTTT. This chain connects TRBV2 to TRBJ1-5, with a weak D call TRBD1 (6 bases). CDR3 length: 13 residues. V lost 8 bases and J lost 1, with 9 bases in between. Germline assignment: CDR1 SNHLY and CDR2 FYNNEI.

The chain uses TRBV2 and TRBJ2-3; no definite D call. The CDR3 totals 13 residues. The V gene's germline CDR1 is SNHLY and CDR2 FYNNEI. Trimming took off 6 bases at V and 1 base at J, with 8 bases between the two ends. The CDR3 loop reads CASRDGGTDTQYF. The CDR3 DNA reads TGTGCCAGCAGGGACGGAGGCACAGATACGCAGTATTTT.

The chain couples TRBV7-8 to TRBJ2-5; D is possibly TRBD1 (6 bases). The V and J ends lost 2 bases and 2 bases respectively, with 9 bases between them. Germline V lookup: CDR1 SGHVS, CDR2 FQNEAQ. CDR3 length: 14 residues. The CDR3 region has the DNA TGTGCCAGCAGCTTACTTACAGGGCAAGAGACCCAGTACTTC. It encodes CASSLLTGQETQYF.

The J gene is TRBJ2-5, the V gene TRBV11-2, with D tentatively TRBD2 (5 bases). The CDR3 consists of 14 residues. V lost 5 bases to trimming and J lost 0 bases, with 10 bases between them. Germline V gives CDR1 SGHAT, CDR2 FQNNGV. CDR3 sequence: CASSQEVYQETQYF. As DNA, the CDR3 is TGTGCCAGCAGCCAGGAGGTGTACCAAGAGACCCAGTACTTC.

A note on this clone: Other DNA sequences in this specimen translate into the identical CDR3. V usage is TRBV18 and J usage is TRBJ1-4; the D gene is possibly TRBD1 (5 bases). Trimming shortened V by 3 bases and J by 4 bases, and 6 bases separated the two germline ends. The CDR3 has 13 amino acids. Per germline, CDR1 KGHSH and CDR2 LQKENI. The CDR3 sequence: CASSPDSNEKLFF. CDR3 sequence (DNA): TGTGCCAGCTCACCTGACAGTAATGAAAAACTGTTTTTT. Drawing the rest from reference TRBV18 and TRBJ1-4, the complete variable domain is NAGVMQNPRHLVRRRGQEARLRCSPMKGHSHVYWYRQLPEEGLKFMVYLQKENIIDESGMPKERFSAEFPKEGPSILRIQQVVRGDSAAYFCASSPDSNEKLFFGSGTQLSVL.